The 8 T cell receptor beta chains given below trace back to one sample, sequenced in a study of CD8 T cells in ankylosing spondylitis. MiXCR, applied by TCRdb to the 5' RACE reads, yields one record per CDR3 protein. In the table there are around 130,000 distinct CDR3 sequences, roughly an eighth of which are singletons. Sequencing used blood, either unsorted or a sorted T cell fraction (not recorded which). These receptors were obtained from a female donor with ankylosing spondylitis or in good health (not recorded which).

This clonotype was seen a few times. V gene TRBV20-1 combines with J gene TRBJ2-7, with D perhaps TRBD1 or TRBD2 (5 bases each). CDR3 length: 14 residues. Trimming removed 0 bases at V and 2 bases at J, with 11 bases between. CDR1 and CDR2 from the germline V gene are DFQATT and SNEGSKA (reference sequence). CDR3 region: CSARDTRGPYEQYF. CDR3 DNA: TGCAGTGCTAGAGATACGAGGGGCCCCTACGAGCAGTACTTC.

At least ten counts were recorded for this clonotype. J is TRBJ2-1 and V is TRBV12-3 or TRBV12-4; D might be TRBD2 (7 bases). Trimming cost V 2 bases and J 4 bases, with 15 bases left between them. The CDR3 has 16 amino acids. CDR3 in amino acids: CASSLRSSGQYNEQFF. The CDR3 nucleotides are TGTGCCAGCAGTTTAAGGTCTAGCGGACAGTACAATGAGCAGTTCTTC.

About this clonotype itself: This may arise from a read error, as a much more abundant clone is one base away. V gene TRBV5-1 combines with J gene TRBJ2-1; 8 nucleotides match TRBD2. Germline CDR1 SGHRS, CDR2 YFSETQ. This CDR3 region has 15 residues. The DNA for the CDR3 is TGCACCAGCAGCCCAGAAGCGGGAGCCGTTATTGTGCAGTTCTTC. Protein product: CTSSPEAGAVIVQFF.

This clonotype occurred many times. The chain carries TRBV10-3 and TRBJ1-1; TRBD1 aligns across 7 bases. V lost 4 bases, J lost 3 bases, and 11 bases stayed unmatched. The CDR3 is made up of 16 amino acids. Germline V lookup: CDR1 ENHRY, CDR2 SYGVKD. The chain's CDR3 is CAISARTTGAYTEAFF. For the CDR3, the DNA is TGTGCCATCAGTGCAAGGACTACAGGGGCGTACACTGAAGCTTTCTTT.

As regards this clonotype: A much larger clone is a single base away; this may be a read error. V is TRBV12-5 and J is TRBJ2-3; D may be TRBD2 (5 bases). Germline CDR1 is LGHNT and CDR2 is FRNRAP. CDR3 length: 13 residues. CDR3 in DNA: TGTACTAGTGGTTTCACCGGGACAGATACGCAGTATTTT. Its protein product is CTSGFTGTDTQYF.

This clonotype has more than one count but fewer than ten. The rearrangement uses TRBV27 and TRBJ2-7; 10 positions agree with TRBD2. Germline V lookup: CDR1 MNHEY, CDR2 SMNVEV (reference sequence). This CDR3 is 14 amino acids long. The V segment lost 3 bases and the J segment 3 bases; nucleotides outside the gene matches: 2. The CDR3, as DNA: TGTGCCAGCAGTTTTCTAGCGGGAGACTACGAGCAGTACTTC. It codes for CASSFLAGDYEQYF.

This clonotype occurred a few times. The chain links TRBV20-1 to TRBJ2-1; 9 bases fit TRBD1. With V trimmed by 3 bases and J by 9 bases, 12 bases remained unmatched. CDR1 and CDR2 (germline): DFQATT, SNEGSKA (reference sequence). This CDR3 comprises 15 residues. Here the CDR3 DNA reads TGCAGTGCTAGCCCCCCGGGACAGGGTTCCGTTGAGCAGTTCTTC. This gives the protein CSASPPGQGSVEQFF.

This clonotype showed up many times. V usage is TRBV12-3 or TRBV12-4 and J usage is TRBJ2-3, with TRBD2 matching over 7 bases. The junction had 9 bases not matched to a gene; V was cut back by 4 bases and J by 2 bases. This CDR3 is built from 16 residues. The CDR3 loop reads CASSYRPSGNTDTQYF. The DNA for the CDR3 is TGTGCCAGCAGTTACCGACCTAGCGGTAACACAGATACGCAGTATTTT.